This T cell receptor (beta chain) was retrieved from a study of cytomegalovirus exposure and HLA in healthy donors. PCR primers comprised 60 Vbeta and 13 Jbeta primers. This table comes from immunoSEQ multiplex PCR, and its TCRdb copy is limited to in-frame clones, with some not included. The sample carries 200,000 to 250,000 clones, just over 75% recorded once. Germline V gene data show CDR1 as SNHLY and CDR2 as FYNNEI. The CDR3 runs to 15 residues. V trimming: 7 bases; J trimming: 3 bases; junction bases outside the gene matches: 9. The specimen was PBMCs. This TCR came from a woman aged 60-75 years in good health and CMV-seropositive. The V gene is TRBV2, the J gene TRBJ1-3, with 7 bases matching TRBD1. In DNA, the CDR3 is TGTGCCAGCAACCGAGTGGGACAGATTGGAAACACCATATATTTT. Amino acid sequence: CASNRVGQIGNTIYF.